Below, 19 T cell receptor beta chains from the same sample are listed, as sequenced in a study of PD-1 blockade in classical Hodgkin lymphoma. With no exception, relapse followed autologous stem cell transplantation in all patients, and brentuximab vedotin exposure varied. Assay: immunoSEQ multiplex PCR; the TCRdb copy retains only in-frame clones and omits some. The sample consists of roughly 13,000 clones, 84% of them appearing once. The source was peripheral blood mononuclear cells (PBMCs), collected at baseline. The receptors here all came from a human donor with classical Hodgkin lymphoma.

CDR3 sequence reads: CASSPRQGAHGYTF. The CDR3 nucleotides read TGTGCCAGCAGCCCAAGACAGGGGGCGCATGGCTACACCTTC. The chain is built from TRBV7-2 and TRBJ1-2; TRBD1 matches at 10 bases. Germline V gives CDR1 SGHTA, CDR2 FQGNSA. The CDR3 loop spans 14 amino acids. The V segment lost 5 bases and the J segment 6 bases; nucleotides outside the gene matches: 6.

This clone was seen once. The CDR3 here is CASRGLAANTGELFF. In DNA form, the CDR3 reads TGTGCCAGTAGGGGACTAGCGGCTAACACCGGGGAGCTGTTTTTT. The rearrangement joins TRBV19 to TRBJ2-2; 11 bases align to TRBD2. The CDR3 covers 15 residues. Germline V gene lookup returns CDR1 LNHDA and CDR2 SQIVND (reference sequence). Trimming cost V 6 bases and J 2 bases; bases outside gene matches: 2.

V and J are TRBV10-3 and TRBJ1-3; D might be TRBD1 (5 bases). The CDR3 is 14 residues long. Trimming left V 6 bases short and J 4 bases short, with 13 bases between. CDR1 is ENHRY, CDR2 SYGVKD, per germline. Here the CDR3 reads CAISPFAGGNTIYF. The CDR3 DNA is TGTGCCATCAGCCCCTTCGCAGGGGGAAACACCATATATTTT.

CDR3 sequence reads: CASSYGQGKNTGELFF. The CDR3 DNA sequence: TGTGCCAGCAGTTACGGACAGGGGAAGAACACCGGGGAGCTGTTTTTT. This sequence joins TRBV2 and TRBJ2-2, with 9 bases that match TRBD1. From germline, CDR1 is SNHLY and CDR2 FYNNEI. V shed 5 bases, J shed 1 base, and the junction held 5 bases outside the gene matches. CDR3 length: 16 amino acids.

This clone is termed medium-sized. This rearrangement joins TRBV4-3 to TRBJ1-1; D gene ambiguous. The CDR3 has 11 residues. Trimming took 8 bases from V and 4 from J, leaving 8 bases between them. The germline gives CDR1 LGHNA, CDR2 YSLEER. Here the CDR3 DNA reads TGCGCCAGCGTGGGGAGCACTGAAGCTTTCTTT. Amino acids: CASVGSTEAFF.

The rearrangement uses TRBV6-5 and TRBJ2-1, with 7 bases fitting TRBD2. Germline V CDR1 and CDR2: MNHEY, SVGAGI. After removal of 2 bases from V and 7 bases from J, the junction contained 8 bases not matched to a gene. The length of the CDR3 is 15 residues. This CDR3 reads CASSYGRARVNEQFF. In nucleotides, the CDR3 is TGTGCCAGCAGTTACGGGAGGGCCCGAGTGAATGAGCAGTTCTTC.

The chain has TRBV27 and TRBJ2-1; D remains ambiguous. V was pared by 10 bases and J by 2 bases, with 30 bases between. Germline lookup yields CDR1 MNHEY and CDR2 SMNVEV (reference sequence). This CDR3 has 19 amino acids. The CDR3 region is CATQPRLGGLADTYNEQFF. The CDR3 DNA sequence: TGTGCCACTCAACCACGGTTGGGTGGGTTAGCAGACACCTACAATGAGCAGTTCTTC.

CDR3 DNA: TGTGCCAGTAGTACCCGACGGACAGGGTCGAGGGAGCAGTTCTTC. Residues: CASSTRRTGSREQFF. The chain joins TRBV19 to TRBJ2-1; 8 nucleotides line up with TRBD1. V gave up 4 bases and J gave up 10 bases; unmatched junction bases: 12. Germline assignment: CDR1 LNHDA and CDR2 SQIVND (reference sequence). The CDR3 runs to 15 residues.

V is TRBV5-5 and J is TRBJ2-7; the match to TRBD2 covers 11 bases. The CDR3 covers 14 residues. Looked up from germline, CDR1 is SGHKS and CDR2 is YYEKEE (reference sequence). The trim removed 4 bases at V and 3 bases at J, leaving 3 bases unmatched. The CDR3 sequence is CASSAGLAVYEQYF. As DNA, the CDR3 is TGTGCCAGCAGCGCGGGACTAGCGGTCTACGAGCAGTACTTC.

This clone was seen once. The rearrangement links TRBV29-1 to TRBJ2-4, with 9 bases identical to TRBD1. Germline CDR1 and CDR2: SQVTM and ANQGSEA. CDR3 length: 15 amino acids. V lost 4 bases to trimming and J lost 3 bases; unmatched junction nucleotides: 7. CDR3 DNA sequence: TGCAGCGTTGTAGGTGGGACAGGGTTCAAAAACATTCAGTACTTC. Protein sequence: CSVVGGTGFKNIQYF.

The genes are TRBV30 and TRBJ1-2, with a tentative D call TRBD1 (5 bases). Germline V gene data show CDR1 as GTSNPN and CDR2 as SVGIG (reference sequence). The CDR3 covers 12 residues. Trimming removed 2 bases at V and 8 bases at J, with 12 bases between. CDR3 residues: CAWSRQSSGYTF. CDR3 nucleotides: TGTGCCTGGAGTCGACAGTCTTCCGGCTACACCTTC.

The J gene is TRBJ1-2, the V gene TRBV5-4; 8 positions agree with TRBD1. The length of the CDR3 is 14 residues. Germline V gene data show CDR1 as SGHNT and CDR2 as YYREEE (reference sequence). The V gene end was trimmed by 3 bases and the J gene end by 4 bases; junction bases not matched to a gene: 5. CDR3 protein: CASSSGQDRYGYTF. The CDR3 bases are TGTGCCAGCAGCTCGGGACAGGACCGCTATGGCTACACCTTC.

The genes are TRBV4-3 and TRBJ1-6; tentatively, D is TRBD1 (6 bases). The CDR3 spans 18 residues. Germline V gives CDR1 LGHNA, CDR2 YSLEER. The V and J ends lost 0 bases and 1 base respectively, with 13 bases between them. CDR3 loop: CASSQDFGRGSYNSPLHF. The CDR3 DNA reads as TGCGCCAGCAGCCAAGATTTCGGCAGGGGATCCTATAATTCACCCCTCCACTTT.

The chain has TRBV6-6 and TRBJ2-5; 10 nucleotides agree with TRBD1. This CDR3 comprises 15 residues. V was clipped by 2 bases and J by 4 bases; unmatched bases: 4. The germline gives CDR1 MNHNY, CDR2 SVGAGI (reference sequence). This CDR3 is CASSYPGQGVETQYF. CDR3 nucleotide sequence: TGTGCCAGCAGTTACCCCGGACAGGGGGTAGAGACCCAGTACTTC.

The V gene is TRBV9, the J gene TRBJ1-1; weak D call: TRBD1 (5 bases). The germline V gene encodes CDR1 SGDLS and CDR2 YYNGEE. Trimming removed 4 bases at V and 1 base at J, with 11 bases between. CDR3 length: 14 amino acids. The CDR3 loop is CASSSGTANTEAFF. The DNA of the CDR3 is TGTGCCAGCAGCTCCGGGACGGCGAACACTGAAGCTTTCTTT.

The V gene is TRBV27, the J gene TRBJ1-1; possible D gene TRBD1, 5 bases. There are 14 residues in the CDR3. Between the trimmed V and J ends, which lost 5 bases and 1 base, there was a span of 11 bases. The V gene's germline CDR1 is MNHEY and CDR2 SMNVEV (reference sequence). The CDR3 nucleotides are TGTGCCAGCAGTCTTCGGGGGACGAACACTGAAGCTTTCTTT. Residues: CASSLRGTNTEAFF.

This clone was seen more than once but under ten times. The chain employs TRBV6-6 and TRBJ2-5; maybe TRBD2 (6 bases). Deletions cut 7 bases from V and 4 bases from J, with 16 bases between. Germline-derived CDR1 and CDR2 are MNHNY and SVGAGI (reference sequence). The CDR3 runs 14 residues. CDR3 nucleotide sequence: TGTGCCAGCACCGGCGGAGGGTCGGGAGAGACCCAGTACTTC. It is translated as CASTGGGSGETQYF.

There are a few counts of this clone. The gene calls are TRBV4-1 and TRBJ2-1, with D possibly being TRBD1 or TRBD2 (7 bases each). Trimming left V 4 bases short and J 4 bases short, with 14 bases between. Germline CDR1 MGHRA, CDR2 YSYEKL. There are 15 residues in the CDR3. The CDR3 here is CASSRGRGQYNEQFF. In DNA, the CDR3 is TGCGCCAGCAGCCGAGGGAGGGGACAGTACAATGAGCAGTTCTTC.

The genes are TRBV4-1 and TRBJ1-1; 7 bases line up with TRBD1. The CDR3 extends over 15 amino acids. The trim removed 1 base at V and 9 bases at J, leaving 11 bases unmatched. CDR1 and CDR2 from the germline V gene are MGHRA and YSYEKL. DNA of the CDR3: TGCGCCAGCAGCCAAGCGCGCTCCGGGACAGATAAAGCTTTCTTT. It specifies CASSQARSGTDKAFF.